This entry lists 18 T cell receptor beta chains sequenced from one sample in a study of T cell changes during pregnancy in multiple sclerosis (dated by TCRdb to about 2019). To prepare the library, the immunoSEQ multiplex PCR assay was applied. As stored in TCRdb, this immuneACCESS dataset retains in-frame rearrangements with V and J assigned. A fraction of the clones does not appear; measured against another copy, unresolved V genes explain less than half of the discrepancy, and the remainder lacks a known reason. The sample includes 85,000 to 90,000 clones, with around 94% observed a single time. The ten top clones hold around 1.7% of the sample. Material: peripheral blood, obtained after pregnancy. All receptors derive from a female donor in good health, enrolled as a control in a pregnancy study.

V is TRBV5-1 and J is TRBJ2-3; TRBD2 matches 11 bases. The J segment lost 4 bases and the V segment lost 0 bases, leaving 13 bases of the junction unmatched. Looked up from germline, CDR1 is SGHRS and CDR2 is YFSETQ. The CDR3 is made up of 19 amino acids. The CDR3 here is CASSLERLAGSAGSDTQYF. For the CDR3, the DNA is TGCGCCAGCAGCTTGGAGAGACTAGCGGGATCCGCCGGTTCAGATACGCAGTATTTT.

This clone was observed once. CDR3 sequence: CASSLWQGGANEQFF. The CDR3 DNA is TGTGCCAGCAGCCTCTGGCAGGGAGGCGCCAATGAGCAGTTCTTC. V gene TRBV27 combines with J gene TRBJ2-1; D perhaps matches TRBD2 (6 bases). This CDR3 has 15 amino acids. Looked up from germline, CDR1 is MNHEY and CDR2 is SMNVEV (reference sequence). V gave up 6 bases and J gave up 6 bases, with 18 bases separating them.

The chain couples TRBV11-1 to TRBJ1-1, with TRBD1 as a possible D gene (6 bases). The CDR3 runs 13 residues. The V end lost 4 bases, the J end lost 4 bases, and 10 bases lay between the germline ends. The germline CDR1 and CDR2 sequences are SGHAT and FQDESV (reference sequence). CDR3 nucleotide sequence: TGTGCCAGCAGCTCACAGGGTGGCACTGAAGCTTTCTTT. Its protein product is CASSSQGGTEAFF.

CDR3 in amino acids: CASSPGDSADTQYF. In DNA, the CDR3 is TGTGCCAGCAGCCCCGGGGATTCGGCGGATACGCAGTATTTT. This chain uses TRBV28 with TRBJ2-3; D may be TRBD2 (5 bases). V was cut by 6 bases and J by 6 bases, with 16 bases left in between. There are 14 residues in the CDR3. Germline V gene data show CDR1 as MDHEN and CDR2 as SYDVKM. The full variable domain, with the rest looked up from reference TRBV28 and TRBJ2-3, is DVKVTQSSRYLVKRTGEKVFLECVQDMDHENMFWYRQDPGLGLRLIYFSYDVKMKEKGDIPEGYSVSREKKERFSLILESASTNQTSMYLCASSPGDSADTQYFGPGTRLTVL.

The rearrangement joins TRBV14 to TRBJ1-1; D ambiguous. Trimming shortened V by 0 bases and J by 1 base, and 15 bases separated the two germline ends. CDR1 and CDR2 (germline): SGHDN, FVKESK. The CDR3 contains 17 residues. Here the CDR3 reads CASSQDLWGGRNTEAFF. The CDR3 bases are TGTGCCAGCAGCCAAGATCTGTGGGGAGGGAGGAACACTGAAGCTTTCTTT.

The genes are TRBV2 and TRBJ1-4; weak D call: TRBD1 (6 bases). V lost 6 bases to trimming and J lost 4 bases, with 15 bases between them. This CDR3 comprises 15 residues. CDR1 and CDR2 (germline): SNHLY, FYNNEI. CDR3 nucleotide sequence: TGTGCCAGCAGCCCCCCGGACAGTTATAATGAAAAACTGTTTTTT. This gives the protein CASSPPDSYNEKLFF.

The chain joins TRBV5-1 to TRBJ2-3, with unresolved D. Deletions cut 0 bases from V and 7 bases from J, with 9 bases between. CDR1 is SGHRS and CDR2 is YFSETQ in the germline V gene. This CDR3 is built from 13 residues. The CDR3 protein is CASSLAVENTQYF. CDR3 sequence (DNA): TGCGCCAGCAGCTTGGCCGTGGAGAATACGCAGTATTTT.

CDR3 region: CASSLELAGGDTQYF. Here the CDR3 DNA reads TGCGCCAGCAGCTTGGAACTAGCGGGGGGAGATACGCAGTATTTT. The chain recombines TRBV5-1 with TRBJ2-3, with 12 bases fitting TRBD2. V dropped 0 bases and J dropped 5; count of bases not matched to a gene: 1. CDR1 and CDR2 from the germline V gene are SGHRS and YFSETQ. The CDR3 has 15 amino acids.

This rearrangement joins TRBV7-9 to TRBJ2-5; no reliable D call. Germline V gene data show CDR1 as SEHNR and CDR2 as FQNEAQ (reference sequence). The CDR3 length is 12 residues. V shed 6 bases and J shed 1 base, with 6 bases lying between them. CDR3: CASRISQETQYF. CDR3 coding DNA: TGTGCCAGCAGAATTAGCCAAGAGACCCAGTACTTC.

V usage is TRBV18 and J usage is TRBJ1-4; 7 positions match TRBD1. V dropped 2 bases and J dropped 8; count of bases not matched to a gene: 11. Germline V lookup: CDR1 KGHSH, CDR2 LQKENI. The CDR3 length is 16 residues. DNA for the CDR3: TGTGCCAGCTCACCAGCTCCACAGGGGTCGGCCGAAAAACTGTTTTTT. Protein sequence: CASSPAPQGSAEKLFF.

The chain employs TRBV5-4 and TRBJ2-1, with a weak D call TRBD2 (6 bases). Germline V gene data show CDR1 as SGHNT and CDR2 as YYREEE (reference sequence). The CDR3 is 15 amino acids. The V gene lost 4 bases and the J gene lost 0 bases, with 11 bases spanning the gap. The CDR3: CASSRSGDSYNEQFF. DNA of the CDR3: TGTGCCAGCAGCCGTAGCGGAGACTCCTACAATGAGCAGTTCTTC.

This clone was detected once. The gene calls are TRBV7-6 and TRBJ2-7; 9 bases line up with TRBD1. V dropped 1 base and J dropped 4; count of bases not matched to a gene: 2. The CDR3 spans 14 residues. Germline V gene lookup returns CDR1 SGHVS and CDR2 FNYEAQ. The CDR3 bases are TGTGCCAGCAGCTTAGACAGGGGGCGTTACGAGCAGTACTTC. Its translation: CASSLDRGRYEQYF.

CDR3 nucleotides: TGTGCCAGCAACTTGGACAGGGGGCACGAGCAGTACTTC. Translated, it gives CASNLDRGHEQYF. V and J are TRBV7-8 and TRBJ2-7, with TRBD1 matching over 11 bases. From germline, CDR1 is SGHVS and CDR2 FQNEAQ. The CDR3 has 13 amino acids. V was pared by 7 bases and J by 5 bases, with 4 bases of the junction left unmatched.

The chain joins TRBV5-1 to TRBJ1-2; no firm D call. This CDR3 comprises 16 residues. The V and J ends lost 0 bases and 2 bases respectively, with 14 bases between them. CDR1 and CDR2 (germline): SGHRS, YFSETQ. CDR3: CASSLVSQAINYGYTF. CDR3 bases: TGCGCCAGCAGCTTGGTTTCGCAGGCCATCAACTATGGCTACACCTTC.

V gene TRBV11-2 combines with J gene TRBJ2-7, with a weak D call TRBD1 (6 bases). Germline loops: CDR1 SGHAT, CDR2 FQNNGV. Trimming stripped 5 bases from V and 4 bases from J, with 15 bases between. The CDR3 runs 14 residues. The DNA of the CDR3 is TGTGCCAGCAGCGCAATCGGGACACCTTACGAGCAGTACTTC. Its translation is CASSAIGTPYEQYF.

This chain links TRBV5-1 with TRBJ2-3, with 11 bases fitting TRBD2. The CDR3 loop spans 16 amino acids. Germline values: CDR1 SGHRS, CDR2 YFSETQ. J lost 6 bases, V lost 0 bases, and 6 bases had no gene match. The CDR3 reads CASSLDLAGGRDTQYF. CDR3 sequence (DNA): TGCGCCAGCAGCTTGGACCTAGCGGGAGGCAGGGATACGCAGTATTTT.

The chain recombines TRBV11-2 with TRBJ2-7, with 14 nucleotides matching TRBD2. Germline V gene sequence: CDR1 SGHAT, CDR2 FQNNGV. V lost 5 bases, J lost 12 bases, and 18 bases stayed unmatched. CDR3 size: 17 residues. This CDR3 reads CASSKPTPGTSGSLRYF. The CDR3 DNA reads TGTGCCAGCAGCAAACCCACCCCCGGGACTAGCGGGAGTTTGAGGTACTTC.

This chain connects TRBV5-1 to TRBJ2-5, with 7 positions matching TRBD1. Looked up from germline, CDR1 is SGHRS and CDR2 is YFSETQ. V lost 5 bases and J lost 5; bases outside the gene matches: 9. This CDR3 has 14 amino acids. The CDR3 spells CASSWGQWSETQYF. In DNA, the CDR3 is TGCGCCAGCAGTTGGGGACAGTGGAGCGAGACCCAGTACTTC.